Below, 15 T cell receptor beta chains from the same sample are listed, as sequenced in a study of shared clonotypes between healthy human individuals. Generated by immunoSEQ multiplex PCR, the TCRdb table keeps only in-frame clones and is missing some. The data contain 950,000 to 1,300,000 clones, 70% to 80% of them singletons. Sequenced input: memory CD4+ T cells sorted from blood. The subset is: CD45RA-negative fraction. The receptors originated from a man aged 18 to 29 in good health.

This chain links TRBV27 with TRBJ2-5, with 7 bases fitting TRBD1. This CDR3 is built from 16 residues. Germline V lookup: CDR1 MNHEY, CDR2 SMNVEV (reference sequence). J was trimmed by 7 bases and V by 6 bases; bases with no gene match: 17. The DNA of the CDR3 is TGTGCCAGCAGCCGTACACAGGGACCCAGACAGGGGACCCAGTACTTC. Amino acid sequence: CASSRTQGPRQGTQYF.

Here the CDR3 reads CASSSDGTGVETQYF. The CDR3 DNA reads as TGCGCCAGCAGCTCGGACGGGACAGGGGTAGAGACCCAGTACTTC. The chain combines TRBV5-1 with TRBJ2-5; 10 bases match TRBD1. After removal of 3 bases from V and 4 bases from J, the junction contained 6 bases not matched to a gene. Germline-derived CDR1 and CDR2 are SGHRS and YFSETQ. This CDR3 contains 15 residues. Supplemented by reference TRBV5-1 and TRBJ2-5, the full variable domain reads KAGVTQTPRYLIKTRGQQVTLSCSPISGHRSVSWYQQTPGQGLQFLFEYFSETQRNKGNFPGRFSGRQFSNSRSEMNVSTLELGDSALYLCASSSDGTGVETQYFGPGTRLLVL.

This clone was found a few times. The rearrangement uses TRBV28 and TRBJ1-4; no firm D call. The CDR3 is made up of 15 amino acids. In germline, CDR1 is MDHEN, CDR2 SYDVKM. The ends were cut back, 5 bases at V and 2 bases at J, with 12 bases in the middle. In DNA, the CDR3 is TGTGCCAGCAGTCCCTCGGGAGTTACTAATGAAAAACTGTTTTTT. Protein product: CASSPSGVTNEKLFF.

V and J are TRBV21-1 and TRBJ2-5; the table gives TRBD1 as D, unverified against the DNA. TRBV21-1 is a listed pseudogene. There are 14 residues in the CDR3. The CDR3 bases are TGTGCCCCCTCGGGACAGGGGCTGTCAGAGACCCAGTACTTC. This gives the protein CAPSGQGLSETQYF.

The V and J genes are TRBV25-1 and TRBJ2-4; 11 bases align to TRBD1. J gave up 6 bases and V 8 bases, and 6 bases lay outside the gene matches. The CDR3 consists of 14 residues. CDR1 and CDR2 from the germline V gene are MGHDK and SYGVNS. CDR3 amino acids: CASDPGQGVNIQYF. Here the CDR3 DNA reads TGTGCCAGCGATCCGGGACAGGGGGTAAACATTCAGTACTTC.

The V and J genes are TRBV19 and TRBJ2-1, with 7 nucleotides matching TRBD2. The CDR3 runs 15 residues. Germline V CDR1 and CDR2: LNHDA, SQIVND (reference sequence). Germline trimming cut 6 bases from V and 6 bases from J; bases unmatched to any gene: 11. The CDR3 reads CASRGLFGATNEQFF. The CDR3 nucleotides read TGTGCCAGTAGGGGACTATTCGGAGCAACCAATGAGCAGTTCTTC.

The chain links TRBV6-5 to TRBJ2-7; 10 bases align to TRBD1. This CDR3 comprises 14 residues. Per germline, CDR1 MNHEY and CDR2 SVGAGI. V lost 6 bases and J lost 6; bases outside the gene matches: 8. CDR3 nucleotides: TGTGCCAGCAGACGCTCGGGGACAGGGGCCGAGCAGTACTTC. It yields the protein CASRRSGTGAEQYF.

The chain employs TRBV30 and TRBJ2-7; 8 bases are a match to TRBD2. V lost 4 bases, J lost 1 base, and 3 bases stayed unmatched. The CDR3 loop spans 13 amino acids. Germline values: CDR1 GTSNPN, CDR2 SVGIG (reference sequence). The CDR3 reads CAWKGTSSYEQYF. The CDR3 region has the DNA TGTGCCTGGAAAGGGACTAGTTCCTACGAGCAGTACTTC. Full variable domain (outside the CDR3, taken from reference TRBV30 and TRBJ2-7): SQTIHQWPATLVQPVGSPLSLECTVEGTSNPNLYWYRQAAGRGLQLLFYSVGIGQISSEVPQNLSASRPQDRQFILSSKKLLLSDSGFYLCAWKGTSSYEQYFGPGTRLTVT.

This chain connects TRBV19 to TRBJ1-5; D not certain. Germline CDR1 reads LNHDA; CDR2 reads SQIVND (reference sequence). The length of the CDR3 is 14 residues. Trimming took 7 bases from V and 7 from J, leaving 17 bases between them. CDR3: CASTMAPGGQPQHF. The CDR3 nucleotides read TGTGCCAGTACTATGGCCCCGGGAGGGCAGCCCCAGCATTTT.

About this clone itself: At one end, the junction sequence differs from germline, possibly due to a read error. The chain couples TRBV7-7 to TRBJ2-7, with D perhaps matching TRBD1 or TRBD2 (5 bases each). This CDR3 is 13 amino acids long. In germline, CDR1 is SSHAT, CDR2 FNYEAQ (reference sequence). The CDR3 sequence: CASSLGTTDEQYF. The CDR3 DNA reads TGTGCTAGCAGCTTAGGGACGACGGACGAGCAGTACTTC.

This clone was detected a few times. CDR3 bases: TGTGCCACCAGCAGAGAATACTCGGGCATCACGGAGACCCAGTACTTC. Residues: CATSREYSGITETQYF. The chain joins TRBV15 to TRBJ2-5; D not resolved. With 0 bases removed from V and 5 bases from J, the gap between germline ends came to 16 bases. CDR1 is LNHNV, CDR2 YYDKDF, per germline (reference sequence). The CDR3 is made up of 16 amino acids.

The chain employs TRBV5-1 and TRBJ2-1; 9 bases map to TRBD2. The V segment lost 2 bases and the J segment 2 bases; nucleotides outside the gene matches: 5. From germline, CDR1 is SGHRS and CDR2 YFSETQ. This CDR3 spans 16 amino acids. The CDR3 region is CASSFNLAGAYNEQFF. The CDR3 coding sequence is TGCGCCAGCAGCTTTAACTTAGCGGGGGCCTACAATGAGCAGTTCTTC. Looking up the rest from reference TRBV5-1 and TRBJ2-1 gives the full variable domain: KAGVTQTPRYLIKTRGQQVTLSCSPISGHRSVSWYQQTPGQGLQFLFEYFSETQRNKGNFPGRFSGRQFSNSRSEMNVSTLELGDSALYLCASSFNLAGAYNEQFFGPGTRLTVL.

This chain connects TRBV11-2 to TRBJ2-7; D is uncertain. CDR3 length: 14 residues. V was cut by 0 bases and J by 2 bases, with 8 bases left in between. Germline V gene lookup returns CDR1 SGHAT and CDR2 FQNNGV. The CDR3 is CASSLDSVAYEQYF. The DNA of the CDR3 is TGTGCCAGCAGCTTAGATTCTGTTGCCTACGAGCAGTACTTC.

Here the CDR3 reads CASSYGQKAGANVLTF. CDR3 sequence (DNA): TGTGCCAGCAGTTACGGTCAGAAGGCTGGGGCCAACGTCCTGACTTTC. This chain joins TRBV6-5 and TRBJ2-6; D gene ambiguous. CDR3 length: 16 amino acids. V was cut by 2 bases and J by 2 bases, with 10 bases left in between. Germline V gene data show CDR1 as MNHEY and CDR2 as SVGAGI.

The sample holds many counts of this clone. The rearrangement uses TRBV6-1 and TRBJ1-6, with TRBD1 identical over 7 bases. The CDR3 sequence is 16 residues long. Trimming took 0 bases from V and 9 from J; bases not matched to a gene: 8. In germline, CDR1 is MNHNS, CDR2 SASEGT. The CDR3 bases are TGTGCCAGCAGTGAAGCTCGGACAGGCCGGAGTTCACCCCTCCACTTT. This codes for CASSEARTGRSSPLHF.